A selection of T cell receptor beta chains follows, all from one sample in a study of CD8 T cells in Susac syndrome. MiXCR, run by TCRdb on the immunoSEQ multiplex PCR reads, gives a single entry per CDR3 protein. Here the sample spans approximately 110,000 distinct CDR3 sequences, around 94% being singletons. The sequencing sample was made of CD4+ T cells from PBMCs. These receptors were obtained from a human donor in good health. The CDR3 runs from the conserved cysteine through the conserved F or W. A D gene is named only where the DNA matches it firmly. Clone size, where shown, is once, few, many, or a class for clones that have expanded.

clone size | J gene | D gene | V gene | CDR3 protein | CDR3 DNA
- | TRBJ1-2 | - | TRBV2 | CASSDNPGYGYTF | TGTGCCAGCAGTGATAACCCAGGCTATGGCTACACCTTC
- | TRBJ2-3 | TRBD2 | TRBV12-3/TRBV12-4 | CAWGGVSADTQYF | TGTGCCTGGGGGGGGGTATCAGCAGATACGCAGTATTTT
- | TRBJ1-2 | - | TRBV7-2 | CASSPRLSPAANYGYTF | TGTGCCAGCAGCCCTCGTTTGTCGCCGGCGGCTAACTATGGCTACACCTTC
- | TRBJ2-2 | TRBD2 | TRBV4-1 | CASSQGPRGGRVTGELFF | TGCGCCAGCAGCCAGGGTCCCCGTGGAGGGAGGGTAACCGGGGAGCTGTTTTTT
- | TRBJ2-1 | TRBD2 | TRBV5-4 | CASSQGLAVEQFF | TGTGCCAGCAGCCAGGGACTAGCGGTTGAGCAGTTCTTC
once | TRBJ2-5 | - | TRBV7-2 | CASSLGGDGGETQYF | TGTGCCAGCAGCTTAGGAGGGGACGGGGGAGAGACCCAGTACTTC
- | TRBJ2-7 | - | TRBV20-1 | CSAQGGPYEQYF | TGCAGTGCTCAGGGGGGTCCCTACGAGCAGTACTTC
- | TRBJ2-1 | TRBD2 | TRBV4-1 | CASSQASGREGEQFF | TGCGCCAGCAGCCAAGCGAGCGGGAGAGAGGGTGAGCAGTTCTTC
- | TRBJ1-4 | - | TRBV29-1 | CSGGFGNEKLFF | TGCAGCGGGGGGTTTGGTAATGAAAAACTGTTTTTT
once | TRBJ1-2 | - | TRBV7-9 | CASSLVGERPYGYTF | TGTGCCAGCAGCTTAGTAGGGGAGAGGCCCTATGGCTACACCTTC
- | TRBJ2-2 | - | TRBV18 | CASSPIRENTGELFF | TGTGCCAGCTCACCCATCAGGGAGAACACCGGGGAGCTGTTTTTT
- | TRBJ2-1 | - | TRBV7-2 | CASSLINEQFF | TGTGCCAGCAGCCTGATCAATGAGCAGTTCTTC
- | TRBJ2-5 | - | TRBV12-3/TRBV12-4 | CASRRTRQSETQYF | TGTGCCAGCAGAAGGACGCGCCAGTCAGAGACCCAGTACTTC
- | TRBJ2-1 | - | TRBV19 | CASSEYRDPNEQFF | TGTGCCAGTAGTGAATACAGGGATCCGAATGAGCAGTTCTTC
- | TRBJ1-3 | - | TRBV25-1 | CASTLSGNTIYF | TGTGCCAGCACCCTCTCTGGAAACACCATATATTTT
- | TRBJ1-2 | - | TRBV10-1 | CASSDRAGEDGYTF | TGCGCCAGCAGTGACCGGGCCGGGGAAGATGGCTACACCTTC
- | TRBJ1-3 | TRBD1 | TRBV29-1 | CSVERTGSGNTIYF | TGCAGCGTTGAAAGGACAGGGTCTGGAAACACCATATATTTT
few | TRBJ1-1 | - | TRBV7-2 | CASSLVQGNTEAFF | TGTGCCAGCAGCTTAGTACAGGGGAACACTGAAGCTTTCTTT
once | TRBJ2-4 | - | TRBV20-1 | CSGKAIAKNIQYF | TGCAGTGGGAAGGCTATAGCCAAAAACATTCAGTACTTC
- | TRBJ2-7 | - | TRBV6-6 | CASSQEGEQYF | TGTGCCAGCAGTCAGGAGGGGGAGCAGTACTTC
- | TRBJ2-2 | TRBD2 | TRBV7-8 | CASSLARGGPRELFF | TGTGCCAGCAGCTTAGCGCGGGGAGGGCCGCGGGAGCTGTTTTTT
- | TRBJ1-1 | - | TRBV6-6 | CAAATGLKTEAFF | TGTGCAGCAGCGACCGGTCTCAAGACTGAAGCTTTCTTT
- | TRBJ1-4 | - | TRBV2 | CASRSEGYEKLFF | TGTGCCAGCCGCAGCGAGGGTTACGAAAAACTGTTTTTT
- | TRBJ2-3 | TRBD2 | TRBV20-1 | CSARGGAGVGTQYF | TGCAGTGCTAGAGGGGGAGCGGGAGTCGGTACGCAGTATTTT
- | TRBJ2-5 | TRBD1 | TRBV7-9 | CASSLGQGSQETQYF | TGTGCCAGCAGCTTAGGACAGGGGTCCCAAGAGACCCAGTACTTC
- | TRBJ2-3 | - | TRBV5-1 | CASSFLAASTDTQYF | TGCGCCAGCAGCTTTTTAGCAGCTAGCACAGATACGCAGTATTTT
- | TRBJ2-5 | - | TRBV11-2 | CASSQQREPQYF | TGTGCCAGCAGCCAACAGCGAGAGCCCCAGTACTTC
- | TRBJ2-1 | - | TRBV7-7 | CASSSHIGSYNEQFF | TGTGCCAGCAGCTCCCATATCGGGAGTTACAATGAGCAGTTCTTC
- | TRBJ1-2 | - | TRBV14 | CASSQEVARGLIGYGYTF | TGTGCCAGCAGCCAAGAAGTGGCTCGGGGTCTCATCGGCTATGGCTACACCTTC
- | TRBJ2-7 | - | TRBV25-1 | CASRDGHFSYEQYF | TGTGCCAGCAGGGATGGACACTTCTCCTACGAGCAGTACTTC
- | TRBJ1-1 | - | TRBV29-1 | CSVGGSGGPGAEAFF | TGCAGCGTGGGGGGCAGTGGGGGGCCTGGCGCTGAAGCTTTCTTT
few | TRBJ2-7 | - | TRBV3-1 | CASSHGRALPHEQYF | TGTGCCAGCAGCCACGGCCGGGCGCTGCCCCACGAGCAGTACTTC
once | TRBJ1-4 | - | TRBV5-1 | CASSLDLEKLFF | TGCGCCAGCAGCTTGGACTTGGAAAAACTGTTTTTT
- | TRBJ1-2 | - | TRBV6-2/TRBV6-3 | CASSYGSVADYGYTF | TGTGCCAGCAGTTACGGGTCAGTCGCCGACTATGGCTACACCTTC
- | TRBJ1-3 | - | TRBV18 | CASSPPSASGNTIYF | TGTGCCAGCTCACCACCGTCAGCCTCTGGAAACACCATATATTTT
- | TRBJ2-5 | - | TRBV29-1 | CSVDAHAKKETQYF | TGCAGCGTTGACGCACACGCCAAAAAAGAGACCCAGTACTTC
once | TRBJ1-2 | - | TRBV20-1 | CSARFGGRAGYTF | TGCAGTGCTAGATTCGGGGGGCGCGCCGGCTACACCTTC
- | TRBJ2-7 | TRBD1 | TRBV7-2 | CASSKDRITYEQYF | TGTGCCAGCAGCAAGGACAGGATTACCTACGAGCAGTACTTC
- | TRBJ1-1 | - | TRBV18 | CASSPPGALRNTEAFF | TGTGCCAGCTCACCACCCGGAGCACTCCGCAACACTGAAGCTTTCTTT
- | TRBJ1-1 | - | TRBV29-1 | CSVELQFMNTEAFF | TGCAGCGTTGAGTTACAGTTCATGAACACTGAAGCTTTCTTT
- | TRBJ2-7 | - | TRBV20-1 | CSARDSVSYEQYF | TGCAGTGCTCGGGACTCCGTTTCCTACGAGCAGTACTTC
- | TRBJ2-1 | TRBD2 | TRBV3-1 | CASSQDASGSNEQFF | TGTGCCAGCAGCCAAGACGCTAGCGGGAGTAATGAGCAGTTCTTC
- | TRBJ2-2 | - | TRBV30 | CAWIKMKGGRNTGELFF | TGTGCCTGGATAAAGATGAAAGGCGGAAGAAACACCGGGGAGCTGTTTTTT
- | TRBJ2-3 | - | TRBV24-1 | CATSGRGGLTDTQYF | TGTGCCACCAGTGGGCGGGGAGGCCTCACAGATACGCAGTATTTT
- | TRBJ1-1 | TRBD1 | TRBV18 | CASSPGTASNSEAFF | TGTGCCAGCTCACCCGGGACAGCAAGCAACTCCGAAGCTTTCTTT
- | TRBJ2-6 | - | TRBV13 | CASCASGANVLTF | TGTGCCAGCTGCGCCTCTGGGGCCAACGTCCTGACTTTC
- | TRBJ1-1 | - | TRBV20-1 | CSPRGGRMNTEAFF | TGCAGTCCTAGGGGTGGTCGCATGAACACTGAAGCTTTCTTT
- | TRBJ1-6 | - | TRBV29-1 | CSASTGGNSPLHF | TGCAGCGCCTCGACAGGTGGTAATTCACCCCTCCACTTT
- | TRBJ2-5 | - | TRBV7-9 | CASNHPPEWETQYF | TGTGCCAGCAATCATCCACCGGAGTGGGAGACCCAGTACTTC
- | TRBJ2-5 | TRBD2 | TRBV14 | CASSRLAEETQYF | TGTGCCAGCAGCCGCCTAGCGGAAGAGACCCAGTACTTC
- | TRBJ2-6 | - | TRBV7-2 | CASSFLGQFGSSGANVLTF | TGTGCCAGCAGCTTTCTCGGACAGTTCGGAAGCTCTGGGGCCAACGTCCTGACTTTC